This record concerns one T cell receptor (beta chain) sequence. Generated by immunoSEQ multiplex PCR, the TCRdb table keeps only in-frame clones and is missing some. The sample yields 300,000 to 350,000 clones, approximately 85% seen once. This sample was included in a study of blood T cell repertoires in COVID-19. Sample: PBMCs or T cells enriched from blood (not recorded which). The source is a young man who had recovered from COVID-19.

CDR3 region: CAWARGLTPGQGPPEQYF. CDR3 coding DNA: TGTGCCTGGGCTAGGGGACTAACTCCGGGACAGGGCCCTCCGGAGCAGTACTTC. V gene TRBV30 combines with J gene TRBJ2-7; 9 bases are shared with TRBD1. Trimming removed 5 bases from V and 7 bases from J; junction bases left unmatched: 24. Germline V gene lookup returns CDR1 GTSNPN and CDR2 SVGIG (reference sequence). This CDR3 is built from 18 residues.